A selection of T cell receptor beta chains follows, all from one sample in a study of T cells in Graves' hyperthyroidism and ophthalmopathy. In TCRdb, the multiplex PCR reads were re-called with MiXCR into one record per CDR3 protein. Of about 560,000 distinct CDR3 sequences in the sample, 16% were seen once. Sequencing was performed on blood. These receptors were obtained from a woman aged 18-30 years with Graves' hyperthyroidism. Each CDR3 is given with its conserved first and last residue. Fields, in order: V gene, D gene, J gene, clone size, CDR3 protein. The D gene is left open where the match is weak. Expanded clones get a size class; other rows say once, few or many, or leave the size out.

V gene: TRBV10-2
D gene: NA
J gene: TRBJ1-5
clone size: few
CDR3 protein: CASTPGMDQPQHF

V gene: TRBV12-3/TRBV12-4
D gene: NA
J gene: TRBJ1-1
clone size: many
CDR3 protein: CASGGELRREAFF

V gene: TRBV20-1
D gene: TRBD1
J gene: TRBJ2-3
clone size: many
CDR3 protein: CSAGRTGSTQYF

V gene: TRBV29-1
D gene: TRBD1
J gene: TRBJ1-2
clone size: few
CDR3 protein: CSVPGQRDGYTF

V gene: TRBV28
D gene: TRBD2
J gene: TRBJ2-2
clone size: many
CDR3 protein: CATGGVSGRYTGELFF

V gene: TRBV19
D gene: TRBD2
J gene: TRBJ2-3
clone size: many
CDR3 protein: CASSIERGGRDTQYF

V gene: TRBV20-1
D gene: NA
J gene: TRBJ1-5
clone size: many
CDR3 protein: CSASPQSSNQPQHF

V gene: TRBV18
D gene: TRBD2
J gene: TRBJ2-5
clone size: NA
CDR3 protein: CASSLIPGLAGVQETQYF

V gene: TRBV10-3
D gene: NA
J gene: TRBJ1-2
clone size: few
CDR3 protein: CAISPDNYGYTF

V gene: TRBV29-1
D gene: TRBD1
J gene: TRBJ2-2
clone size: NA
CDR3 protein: CSVWTGPSAGELFF

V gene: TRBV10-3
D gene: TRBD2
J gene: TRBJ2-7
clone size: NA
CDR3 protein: CAISESGLAGGYAREQYF

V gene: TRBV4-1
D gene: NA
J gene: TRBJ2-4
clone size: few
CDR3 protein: CASSQDRVIQYF

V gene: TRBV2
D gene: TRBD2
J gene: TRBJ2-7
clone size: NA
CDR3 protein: CASSEGLAESSYEQYF

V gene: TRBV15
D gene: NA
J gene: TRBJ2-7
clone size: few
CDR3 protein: CATSRGRDEQYF

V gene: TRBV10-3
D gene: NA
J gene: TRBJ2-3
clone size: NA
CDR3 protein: CAIRDRGTDTQYF

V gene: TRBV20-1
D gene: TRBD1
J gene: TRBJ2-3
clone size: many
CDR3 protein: CSARRNRQGVGDTQYF

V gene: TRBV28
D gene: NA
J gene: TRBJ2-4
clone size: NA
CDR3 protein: CASSQDKAKNIQYF

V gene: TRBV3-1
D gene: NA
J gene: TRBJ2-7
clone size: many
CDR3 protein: CASSQFFGGEQYF

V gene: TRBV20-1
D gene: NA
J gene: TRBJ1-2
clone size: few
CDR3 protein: CSAREPLTGNYGYTF

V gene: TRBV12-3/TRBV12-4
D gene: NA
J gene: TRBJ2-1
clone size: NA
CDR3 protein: CATAQFTGYNEQFF

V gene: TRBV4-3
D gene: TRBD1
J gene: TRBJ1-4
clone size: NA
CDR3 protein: CASSQETGTGGEKLFF

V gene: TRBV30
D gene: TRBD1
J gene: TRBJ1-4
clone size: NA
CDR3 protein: CAWSKGQGLFPNEKLFF

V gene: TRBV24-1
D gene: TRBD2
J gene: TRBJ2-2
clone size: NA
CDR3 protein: CATSETDRGLAGVQTGELFF

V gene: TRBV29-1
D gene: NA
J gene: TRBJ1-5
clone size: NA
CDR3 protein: CSVGQPNQPQHF

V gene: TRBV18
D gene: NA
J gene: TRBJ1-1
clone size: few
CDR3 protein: CASSPSTPMNTEAFF

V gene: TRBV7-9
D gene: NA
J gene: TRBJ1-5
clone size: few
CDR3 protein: CASSATGPQPQHF

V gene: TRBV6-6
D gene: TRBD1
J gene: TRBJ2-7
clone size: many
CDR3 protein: CASSYGTGVEQYF

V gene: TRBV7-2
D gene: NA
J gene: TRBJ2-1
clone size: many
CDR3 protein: CASSFTGSSQFF

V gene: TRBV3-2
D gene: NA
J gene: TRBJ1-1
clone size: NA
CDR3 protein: CASSQGGQRYTEAFF

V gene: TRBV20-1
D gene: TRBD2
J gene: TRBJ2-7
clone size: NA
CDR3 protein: CSATTSGSWYEQYF

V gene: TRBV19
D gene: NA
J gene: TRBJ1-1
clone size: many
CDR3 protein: CASSIGKGTTEAFF

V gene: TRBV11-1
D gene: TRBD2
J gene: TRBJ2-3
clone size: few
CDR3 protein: CASSQVNGGATSWEDTQYF

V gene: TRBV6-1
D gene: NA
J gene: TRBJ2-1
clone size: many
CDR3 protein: CASSVVGKGNEQFF

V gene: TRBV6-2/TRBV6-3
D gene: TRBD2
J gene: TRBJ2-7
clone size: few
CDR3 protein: CASHSGGPVYEQYF

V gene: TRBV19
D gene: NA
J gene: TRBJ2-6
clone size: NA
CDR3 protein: CASSGRDRPQKLSSGANVLTF

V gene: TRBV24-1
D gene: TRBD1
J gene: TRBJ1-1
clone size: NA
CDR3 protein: CATSETGAATEAFF

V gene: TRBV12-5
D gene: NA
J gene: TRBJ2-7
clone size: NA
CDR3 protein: CASANFGGAHYYEQYF

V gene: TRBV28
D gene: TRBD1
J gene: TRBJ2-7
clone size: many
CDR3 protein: CASTSVEGAGYEQYF

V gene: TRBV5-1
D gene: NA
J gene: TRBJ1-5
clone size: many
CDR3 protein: CASSLGYNQPQHF

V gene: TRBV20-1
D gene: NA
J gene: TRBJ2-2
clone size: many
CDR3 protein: CSASLREPGELFF

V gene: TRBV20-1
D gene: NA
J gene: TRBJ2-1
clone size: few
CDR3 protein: CSASRTVYNEQFF

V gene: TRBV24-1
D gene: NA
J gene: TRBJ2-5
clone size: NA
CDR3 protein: CATSDLTVGGETQYF

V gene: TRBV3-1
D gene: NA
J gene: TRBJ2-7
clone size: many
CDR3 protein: CASSDNGVAYEQYF

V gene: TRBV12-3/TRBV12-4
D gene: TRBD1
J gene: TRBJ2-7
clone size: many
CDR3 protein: CASSLGTGPSYEQYF

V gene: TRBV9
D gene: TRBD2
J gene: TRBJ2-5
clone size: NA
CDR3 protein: CASSVTSGRLETQYF

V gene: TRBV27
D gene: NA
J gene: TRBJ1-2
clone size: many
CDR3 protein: CASSFLDTGYGYTF

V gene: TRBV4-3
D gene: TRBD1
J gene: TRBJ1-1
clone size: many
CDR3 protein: CASSQSRTGGVRTEAFF

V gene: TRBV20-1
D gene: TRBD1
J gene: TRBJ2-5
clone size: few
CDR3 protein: CSARRVTGQGSPETQYF

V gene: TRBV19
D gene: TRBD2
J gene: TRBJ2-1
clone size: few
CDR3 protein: CASSNGRPGGRSSYNEQFF

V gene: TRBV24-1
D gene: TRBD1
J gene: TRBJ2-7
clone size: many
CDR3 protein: CATAGTGAGEQYF

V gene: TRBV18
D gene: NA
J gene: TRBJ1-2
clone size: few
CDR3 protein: CASSPRRGQANYGYTF

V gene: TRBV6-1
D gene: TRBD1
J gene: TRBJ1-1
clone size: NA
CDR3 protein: CASSEPGTDKAFF

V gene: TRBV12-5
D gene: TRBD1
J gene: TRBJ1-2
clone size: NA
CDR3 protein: CASEVRVDREYSGYTF